These T cell receptor beta chains were read from a single sample in a study of cytomegalovirus exposure and HLA in healthy donors. Clones were sequenced by immunoSEQ multiplex PCR, and TCRdb holds only the in-frame ones, with some missing. This table has about 160,000 clones, 75% to 90% appearing once. The sample taken for sequencing was PBMCs. Every receptor here comes from a boy aged 2 to 10 in good health and CMV-seronegative. CDR3s include the opening cysteine and the closing phenylalanine or tryptophan. The D gene is left open where the match is weak. Expanded clones get a size class; other rows say once, few or many, or leave the size out.

V gene: TRBV29-1; D gene: NA; clone size: NA; J gene: TRBJ2-3; CDR3 protein: CSVEAGDNRQYF; CDR3 DNA: TGCAGCGTTGAAGCAGGGGACAACCGGCAGTATTTT
V gene: TRBV21-1; D gene: NA; clone size: NA; J gene: TRBJ2-5; CDR3 protein: CASSKRTGLQETQYF; CDR3 DNA: TGTGCCAGCAGCAAACGGACAGGCCTCCAAGAGACCCAGTACTTC
V gene: TRBV28; D gene: NA; clone size: NA; J gene: TRBJ1-4; CDR3 protein: CASRPGQRPPPAEKLFF; CDR3 DNA: TGTGCCAGCAGACCTGGACAGCGCCCACCACCAGCTGAAAAACTGTTTTTT
V gene: TRBV10-3; D gene: TRBD1; clone size: NA; J gene: TRBJ2-7; CDR3 protein: CAINRGQDYEQYF; CDR3 DNA: TGTGCCATTAACAGGGGGCAGGACTACGAGCAGTACTTC
V gene: TRBV7-9; D gene: NA; clone size: NA; J gene: TRBJ2-1; CDR3 protein: CASSLEAGGPNEQFF; CDR3 DNA: TGTGCCAGCAGCCTAGAGGCCGGCGGTCCCAATGAGCAGTTCTTC
V gene: TRBV5-5; D gene: NA; clone size: few; J gene: TRBJ1-3; CDR3 protein: CASSPLDLSGNTIYF; CDR3 DNA: TGTGCCAGCAGCCCATTAGACTTGTCTGGAAACACCATATATTTT
V gene: TRBV5-1; D gene: NA; clone size: NA; J gene: TRBJ2-7; CDR3 protein: CASSPMGPPYEQYF; CDR3 DNA: TGCGCCAGCAGCCCTATGGGGCCTCCCTACGAGCAGTACTTC
V gene: TRBV20-1; D gene: NA; clone size: NA; J gene: TRBJ1-1; CDR3 protein: CSAPRGTEAFF; CDR3 DNA: TGCAGTGCCCCTCGGGGCACTGAAGCTTTCTTT
V gene: TRBV7-7; D gene: NA; clone size: NA; J gene: TRBJ2-2; CDR3 protein: CASSLPGRTAGELFF; CDR3 DNA: TGTGCTAGCAGCTTACCGGGAAGGACAGCCGGGGAGCTGTTTTTT
V gene: TRBV29-1; D gene: TRBD2; clone size: once; J gene: TRBJ2-1; CDR3 protein: CSVRLSGGANEQFF; CDR3 DNA: TGCAGCGTCCGACTAAGCGGGGGGGCGAATGAGCAGTTCTTC
V gene: TRBV5-6; D gene: TRBD1; clone size: few; J gene: TRBJ1-1; CDR3 protein: CASSAGTGGYTEAFF; CDR3 DNA: TGTGCCAGCAGCGCTGGGACAGGGGGGTACACTGAAGCTTTCTTT
V gene: TRBV29-1; D gene: TRBD2; clone size: NA; J gene: TRBJ2-3; CDR3 protein: CSALVAGVRDTQYF; CDR3 DNA: TGCAGCGCCCTTGTAGCGGGAGTGAGGGATACGCAGTATTTT
V gene: TRBV14; D gene: TRBD1; clone size: NA; J gene: TRBJ1-4; CDR3 protein: CASSLRDRNEKLFF; CDR3 DNA: TGTGCCAGCAGCCTTCGGGACAGGAATGAAAAACTGTTTTTT
V gene: TRBV28; D gene: TRBD1; clone size: NA; J gene: TRBJ1-2; CDR3 protein: CASSSQGAGGYTF; CDR3 DNA: TGTGCCAGCAGTTCCCAGGGGGCAGGTGGCTACACCTTC
V gene: TRBV6-6; D gene: NA; clone size: NA; J gene: TRBJ2-7; CDR3 protein: CASSLREGAYEQYF; CDR3 DNA: TGTGCCAGCAGCCTCCGAGAGGGAGCCTACGAGCAGTACTTC
V gene: TRBV27; D gene: TRBD1; clone size: NA; J gene: TRBJ1-3; CDR3 protein: CASSLSTGSGNTIYF; CDR3 DNA: TGTGCCAGCAGTTTGTCGACAGGGTCTGGAAACACCATATATTTT
V gene: TRBV19; D gene: NA; clone size: NA; J gene: TRBJ2-5; CDR3 protein: CASSIDSEETQYF; CDR3 DNA: TGTGCCAGTAGTATTGACTCCGAAGAGACCCAGTACTTC
V gene: TRBV11-2; D gene: NA; clone size: NA; J gene: TRBJ2-1; CDR3 protein: CASSLRGFNEQFF; CDR3 DNA: TGTGCCAGCAGCTTAAGAGGGTTCAATGAGCAGTTCTTC
V gene: TRBV9; D gene: NA; clone size: NA; J gene: TRBJ1-2; CDR3 protein: CASSVGEIGRNYGYTF; CDR3 DNA: TGTGCCAGCAGCGTAGGGGAGATTGGCAGAAACTATGGCTACACCTTC
V gene: TRBV28; D gene: TRBD2; clone size: NA; J gene: TRBJ2-1; CDR3 protein: CASTLGLAGYSYNEQFF; CDR3 DNA: TGTGCCAGCACTCTAGGGCTAGCGGGTTACTCCTACAATGAGCAGTTCTTC
V gene: TRBV19; D gene: TRBD2; clone size: NA; J gene: TRBJ2-1; CDR3 protein: CASSIRRGTNNEQFF; CDR3 DNA: TGTGCCAGTAGTATCCGGCGGGGGACTAACAATGAGCAGTTCTTC
V gene: TRBV7-9; D gene: TRBD1; clone size: NA; J gene: TRBJ2-5; CDR3 protein: CASSSGQGRAGGQETQYF; CDR3 DNA: TGTGCCAGCAGCTCAGGACAGGGAAGGGCTGGGGGCCAAGAGACCCAGTACTTC
V gene: TRBV4-1; D gene: TRBD1; clone size: NA; J gene: TRBJ2-2; CDR3 protein: CASSQGGTGVIGELFF; CDR3 DNA: TGCGCCAGCAGCCAAGGAGGGACAGGGGTAATCGGGGAGCTGTTTTTT
V gene: TRBV28; D gene: TRBD2; clone size: NA; J gene: TRBJ2-7; CDR3 protein: CASSRSGRAPYEQYF; CDR3 DNA: TGTGCCAGCAGTCGAAGCGGGAGGGCCCCCTACGAGCAGTACTTC
V gene: TRBV10-3; D gene: TRBD1; clone size: once; J gene: TRBJ2-1; CDR3 protein: CAISEGTGYNEQFF; CDR3 DNA: TGTGCCATCAGTGAGGGGACAGGCTACAATGAGCAGTTCTTC
V gene: TRBV14; D gene: NA; clone size: NA; J gene: TRBJ1-1; CDR3 protein: CASSPQDTEAFF; CDR3 DNA: TGTGCCAGCAGCCCCCAGGACACTGAAGCTTTCTTT
V gene: TRBV7-9; D gene: NA; clone size: NA; J gene: TRBJ2-7; CDR3 protein: CASSLTMGGTYEQYF; CDR3 DNA: TGTGCCAGCAGCTTAACTATGGGTGGCACCTACGAGCAGTACTTC
V gene: TRBV5-1; D gene: TRBD2; clone size: NA; J gene: TRBJ2-1; CDR3 protein: CASTLAGGPNEQFF; CDR3 DNA: TGCGCCAGCACGCTAGCGGGAGGGCCCAATGAGCAGTTCTTC
V gene: TRBV6-1; D gene: NA; clone size: NA; J gene: TRBJ2-7; CDR3 protein: CASRGVSYEQYF; CDR3 DNA: TGTGCCAGCAGGGGAGTCTCCTACGAGCAGTACTTC
V gene: TRBV11-2; D gene: TRBD2; clone size: NA; J gene: TRBJ2-7; CDR3 protein: CASAWTSGMGEQYF; CDR3 DNA: TGTGCCAGCGCCTGGACTAGCGGGATGGGGGAGCAGTACTTC
V gene: TRBV2; D gene: NA; clone size: few; J gene: TRBJ2-5; CDR3 protein: CATKSSAYQETQYF; CDR3 DNA: TGTGCCACCAAATCTAGCGCGTACCAAGAGACCCAGTACTTC
V gene: TRBV9; D gene: TRBD1; clone size: NA; J gene: TRBJ2-7; CDR3 protein: CASSVQGQAYEQYF; CDR3 DNA: TGTGCCAGCAGCGTACAGGGACAGGCTTACGAGCAGTACTTC
V gene: TRBV28; D gene: NA; clone size: NA; J gene: TRBJ1-5; CDR3 protein: CASSLIKQPQHF; CDR3 DNA: TGTGCCAGCAGTTTAATCAAACAGCCCCAGCATTTT
V gene: TRBV27; D gene: TRBD2; clone size: few; J gene: TRBJ2-1; CDR3 protein: CASSPSGAYNEQFF; CDR3 DNA: TGTGCCAGCAGTCCTAGCGGAGCCTACAATGAGCAGTTCTTC
V gene: TRBV5-1; D gene: NA; clone size: NA; J gene: TRBJ2-2; CDR3 protein: CASRSNSQNTGELFF; CDR3 DNA: TGCGCCAGCAGGTCGAACTCCCAGAACACCGGGGAGCTGTTTTTT
V gene: TRBV19; D gene: TRBD1; clone size: NA; J gene: TRBJ1-1; CDR3 protein: CASSKGAGPNTEAFF; CDR3 DNA: TGTGCCAGTAGTAAGGGGGCAGGGCCGAACACTGAAGCTTTCTTT
V gene: TRBV5-1; D gene: TRBD1; clone size: NA; J gene: TRBJ1-4; CDR3 protein: CASSRIPLLRDSDATNEKLFF; CDR3 DNA: TGCGCCAGCAGCCGTATCCCCCTACTCCGGGACAGCGATGCAACTAATGAAAAACTGTTTTTT
V gene: TRBV6-1; D gene: NA; clone size: NA; J gene: TRBJ1-1; CDR3 protein: CASRELRGLPPGTEAFF; CDR3 DNA: TGTGCCAGCAGGGAACTCAGGGGCCTACCCCCAGGTACTGAAGCTTTCTTT
V gene: TRBV6-1; D gene: NA; clone size: NA; J gene: TRBJ2-6; CDR3 protein: CASSVGPGANVLTF; CDR3 DNA: TGTGCCAGCAGTGTGGGGCCTGGGGCCAACGTCCTGACTTTC
V gene: TRBV19; D gene: NA; clone size: NA; J gene: TRBJ1-1; CDR3 protein: CASSPGNTEAFF; CDR3 DNA: TGTGCCAGTAGCCCCGGGAACACTGAAGCTTTCTTT
V gene: TRBV2; D gene: TRBD2; clone size: NA; J gene: TRBJ2-2; CDR3 protein: CASGGLAKNTGELFF; CDR3 DNA: TGTGCCAGCGGCGGACTAGCTAAGAACACCGGGGAGCTGTTTTTT
V gene: TRBV5-4; D gene: TRBD2; clone size: NA; J gene: TRBJ2-5; CDR3 protein: CASSAPGLAEETQYF; CDR3 DNA: TGTGCCAGCAGCGCTCCGGGACTAGCGGAAGAGACCCAGTACTTC
V gene: TRBV5-1; D gene: NA; clone size: once; J gene: TRBJ1-3; CDR3 protein: CASSLGRGAISSGNTIYF; CDR3 DNA: TGCGCCAGCAGCTTGGGCCGTGGGGCGATAAGCTCTGGAAACACCATATATTTT
V gene: TRBV27; D gene: TRBD1; clone size: NA; J gene: TRBJ1-5; CDR3 protein: CASREIGTGSNQPQHF; CDR3 DNA: TGTGCCAGCAGGGAAATCGGGACAGGGAGCAATCAGCCCCAGCATTTT
V gene: TRBV7-2; D gene: NA; clone size: few; J gene: TRBJ2-1; CDR3 protein: CASSLAANEQFF; CDR3 DNA: TGTGCCAGCAGCTTAGCGGCTAATGAGCAGTTCTTC
V gene: TRBV28; D gene: NA; clone size: NA; J gene: TRBJ2-3; CDR3 protein: CASSLRQYTDTQYF; CDR3 DNA: TGTGCCAGCAGTTTGAGGCAGTACACAGATACGCAGTATTTT
V gene: TRBV4-1; D gene: NA; clone size: NA; J gene: TRBJ2-3; CDR3 protein: CASSQESSGDTSTDTQYF; CDR3 DNA: TGCGCCAGCAGCCAAGAGTCTTCGGGAGACACTAGCACAGATACGCAGTATTTT
V gene: TRBV5-5; D gene: TRBD2; clone size: NA; J gene: TRBJ2-2; CDR3 protein: CASSFWGGSDTGELFF; CDR3 DNA: TGTGCCAGCAGCTTTTGGGGGGGATCCGACACCGGGGAGCTGTTTTTT
V gene: TRBV4-1; D gene: TRBD1; clone size: NA; J gene: TRBJ2-1; CDR3 protein: CASSPKGQAIRNEQFF; CDR3 DNA: TGCGCCAGCAGCCCAAAGGGACAGGCGATAAGGAATGAGCAGTTCTTC
V gene: TRBV6-4; D gene: NA; clone size: NA; J gene: TRBJ2-2; CDR3 protein: CASKREGGLTNTGELFF; CDR3 DNA: TGTGCCAGCAAAAGAGAAGGGGGACTAACGAACACCGGGGAGCTGTTTTTT
V gene: TRBV27; D gene: NA; clone size: NA; J gene: TRBJ1-1; CDR3 protein: CASSLATRPNTEAFF; CDR3 DNA: TGTGCCAGCAGTTTAGCGACACGGCCGAACACTGAAGCTTTCTTT